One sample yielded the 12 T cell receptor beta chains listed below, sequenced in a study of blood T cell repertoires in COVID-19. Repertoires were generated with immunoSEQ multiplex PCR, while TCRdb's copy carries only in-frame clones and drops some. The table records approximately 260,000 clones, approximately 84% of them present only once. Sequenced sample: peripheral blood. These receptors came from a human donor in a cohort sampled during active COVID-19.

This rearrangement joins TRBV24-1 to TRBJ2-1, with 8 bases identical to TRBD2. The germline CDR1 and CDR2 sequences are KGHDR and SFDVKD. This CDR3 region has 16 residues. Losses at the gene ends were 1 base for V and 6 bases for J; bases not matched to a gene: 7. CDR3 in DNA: TGTGCCACCAGTGATTTAAACGGGGGGGCCCTCAATGAGCAGTTCTTC. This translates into CATSDLNGGALNEQFF.

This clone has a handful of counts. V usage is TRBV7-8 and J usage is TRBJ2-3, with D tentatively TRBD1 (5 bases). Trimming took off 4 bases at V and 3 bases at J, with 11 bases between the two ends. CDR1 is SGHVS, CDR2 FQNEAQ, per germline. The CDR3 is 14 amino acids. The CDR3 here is CASSSVKGTDTQYF. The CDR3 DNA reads TGTGCCAGCAGCTCCGTTAAGGGGACAGATACGCAGTATTTT.

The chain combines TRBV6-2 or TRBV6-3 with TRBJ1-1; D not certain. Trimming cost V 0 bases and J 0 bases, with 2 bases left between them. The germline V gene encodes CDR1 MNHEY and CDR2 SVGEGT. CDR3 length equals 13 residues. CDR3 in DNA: TGTGCCAGCAGTTACTCTATGAACACTGAAGCTTTCTTT. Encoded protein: CASSYSMNTEAFF.

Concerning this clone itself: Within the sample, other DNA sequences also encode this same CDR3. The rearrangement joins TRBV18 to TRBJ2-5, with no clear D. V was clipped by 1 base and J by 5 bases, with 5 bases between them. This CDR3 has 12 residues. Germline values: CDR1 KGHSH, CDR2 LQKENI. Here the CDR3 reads CASSPRQETQYF. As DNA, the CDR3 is TGTGCCAGCTCACCACGTCAGGAGACCCAGTACTTC.

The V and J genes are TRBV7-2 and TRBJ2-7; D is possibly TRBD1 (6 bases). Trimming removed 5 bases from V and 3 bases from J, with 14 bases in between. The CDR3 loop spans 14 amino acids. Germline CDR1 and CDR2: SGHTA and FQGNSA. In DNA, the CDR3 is TGTGCCAGCAGCCGGGACAACCAAGGCTACGAGCAGTACTTC. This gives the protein CASSRDNQGYEQYF.

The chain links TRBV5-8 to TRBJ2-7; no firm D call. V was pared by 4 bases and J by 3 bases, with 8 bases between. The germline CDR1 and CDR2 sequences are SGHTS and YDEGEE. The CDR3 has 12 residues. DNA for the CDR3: TGTGCCAGCAGCCTGAGATTCTACGAGCAGTACTTC. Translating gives CASSLRFYEQYF. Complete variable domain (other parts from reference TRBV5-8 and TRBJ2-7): EAGVTQSPTHLIKTRGQQATLRCSPISGHTSVYWYQQALGLGLQFLLWYDEGEERNRGNFPPRFSGRQFPNYSSELNVNALELEDSALYLCASSLRFYEQYFGPGTRLTVT.

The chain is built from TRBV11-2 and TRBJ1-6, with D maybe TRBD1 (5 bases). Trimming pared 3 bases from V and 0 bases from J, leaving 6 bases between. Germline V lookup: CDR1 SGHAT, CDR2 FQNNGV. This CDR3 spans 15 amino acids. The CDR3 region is CASSFGGSYNSPLHF. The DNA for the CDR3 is TGTGCCAGCAGCTTCGGGGGCTCCTATAATTCACCCCTCCACTTT.

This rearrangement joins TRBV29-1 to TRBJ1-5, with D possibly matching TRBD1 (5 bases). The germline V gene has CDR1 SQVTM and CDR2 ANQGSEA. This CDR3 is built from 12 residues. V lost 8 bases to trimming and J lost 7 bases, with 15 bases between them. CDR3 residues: CSLRGGDQPQHF. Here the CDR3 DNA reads TGCAGCTTGAGGGGAGGGGACCAGCCCCAGCATTTT.

The CDR3 coding sequence is TGTGCCAGTAGGCCTTCGGACAGGGGGCTGTCTATAGAGCAGTACTTC. It specifies CASRPSDRGLSIEQYF. V is TRBV19 and J is TRBJ2-7; 11 bases map to TRBD1. Germline V CDR1 and CDR2: LNHDA, SQIVND (reference sequence). With 6 bases clipped from V and 7 bases from J, the junction kept 14 bases outside the gene matches. The CDR3 loop spans 16 amino acids. The variable domain in full, completed from reference TRBV19 and TRBJ2-7, reads DGGITQSPKYLFRKEGQNVTLSCEQNLNHDAMYWYRQDPGQGLRLIYYSQIVNDFQKGDIAEGYSVSREKKESFPLTVTSAQKNPTAFYLCASRPSDRGLSIEQYFGPGTRLTVT.

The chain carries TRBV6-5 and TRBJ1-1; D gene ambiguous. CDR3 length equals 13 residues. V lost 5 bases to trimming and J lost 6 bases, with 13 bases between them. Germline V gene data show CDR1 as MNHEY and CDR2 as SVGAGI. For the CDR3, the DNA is TGTGCCAGCAGTCGAGCCCCAAACTCTGAAGCTTTCTTT. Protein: CASSRAPNSEAFF.

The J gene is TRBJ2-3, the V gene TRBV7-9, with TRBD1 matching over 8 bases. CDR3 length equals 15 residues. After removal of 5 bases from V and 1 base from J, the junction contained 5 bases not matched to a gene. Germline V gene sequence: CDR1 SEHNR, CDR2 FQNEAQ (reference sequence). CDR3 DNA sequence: TGTGCCAGCAGCGTCAGGGGGCTTGGCACAGATACGCAGTATTTT. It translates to CASSVRGLGTDTQYF.

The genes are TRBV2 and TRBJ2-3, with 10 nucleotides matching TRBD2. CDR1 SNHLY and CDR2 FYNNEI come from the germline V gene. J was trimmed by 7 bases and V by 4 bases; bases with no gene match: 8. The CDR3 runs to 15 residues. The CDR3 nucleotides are TGTGCCAGCAGTGTCTCTGTAGCGGGGGGAAATACGCAGTATTTT. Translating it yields CASSVSVAGGNTQYF.